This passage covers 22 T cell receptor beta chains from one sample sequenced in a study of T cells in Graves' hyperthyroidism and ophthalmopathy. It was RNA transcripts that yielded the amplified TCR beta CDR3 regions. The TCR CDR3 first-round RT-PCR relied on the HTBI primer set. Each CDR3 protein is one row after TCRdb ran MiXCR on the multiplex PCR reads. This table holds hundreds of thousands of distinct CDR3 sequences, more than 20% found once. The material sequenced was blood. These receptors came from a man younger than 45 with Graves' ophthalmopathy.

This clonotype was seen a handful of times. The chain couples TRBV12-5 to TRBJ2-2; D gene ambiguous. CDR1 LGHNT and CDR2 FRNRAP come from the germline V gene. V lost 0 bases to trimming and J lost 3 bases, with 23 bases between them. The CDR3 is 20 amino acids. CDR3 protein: CASGLVTDPYAEIDTGELFF. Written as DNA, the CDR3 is TGTGCTAGTGGTTTGGTAACAGACCCATATGCCGAAATCGACACCGGGGAGCTGTTTTTT.

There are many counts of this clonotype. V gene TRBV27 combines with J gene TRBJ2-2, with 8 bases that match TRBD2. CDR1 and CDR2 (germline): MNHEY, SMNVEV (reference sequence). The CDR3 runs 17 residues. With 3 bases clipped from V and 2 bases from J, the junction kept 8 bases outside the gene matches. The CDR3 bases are TGTGCCAGCAGTTTTGCTGGGTTAGCGGGAAACACCGGGGAGCTGTTTTTT. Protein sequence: CASSFAGLAGNTGELFF.

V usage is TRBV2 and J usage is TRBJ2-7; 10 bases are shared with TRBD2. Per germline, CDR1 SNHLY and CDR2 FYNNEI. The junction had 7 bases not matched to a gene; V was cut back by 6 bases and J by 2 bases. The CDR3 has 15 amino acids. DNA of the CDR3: TGTGCCAGCAGACCAGCACTAGCGGGACCCTACGAGCAGTACTTC. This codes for CASRPALAGPYEQYF.

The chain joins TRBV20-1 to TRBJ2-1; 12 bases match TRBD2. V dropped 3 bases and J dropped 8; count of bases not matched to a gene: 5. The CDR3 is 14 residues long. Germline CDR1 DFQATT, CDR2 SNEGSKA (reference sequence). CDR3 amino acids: CSARASGRVDEQFF. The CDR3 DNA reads TGCAGTGCTAGGGCTAGCGGGAGGGTCGATGAGCAGTTCTTC.

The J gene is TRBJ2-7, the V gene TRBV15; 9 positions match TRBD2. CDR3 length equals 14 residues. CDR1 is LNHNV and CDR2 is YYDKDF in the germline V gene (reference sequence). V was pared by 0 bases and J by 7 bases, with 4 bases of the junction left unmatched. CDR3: CATSRERLAGEQYF. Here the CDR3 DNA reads TGTGCCACCAGCAGAGAAAGGCTAGCGGGAGAGCAGTACTTC.

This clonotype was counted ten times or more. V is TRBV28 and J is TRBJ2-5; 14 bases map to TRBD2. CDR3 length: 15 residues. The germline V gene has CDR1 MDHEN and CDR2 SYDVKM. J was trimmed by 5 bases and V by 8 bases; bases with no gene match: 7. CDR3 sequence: CASSTGLAGVETQYF. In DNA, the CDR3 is TGTGCCAGCTCGACGGGACTAGCGGGAGTGGAGACCCAGTACTTC.

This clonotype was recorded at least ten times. This CDR3 reads CASSSSGTGLTSAFF. In nucleotides, the CDR3 is TGTGCCAGCAGTTCGTCCGGGACAGGGCTGACTTCAGCTTTCTTT. This rearrangement joins TRBV28 to TRBJ1-1, with 9 bases that match TRBD1. J gave up 10 bases and V 4 bases, and 13 bases lay outside the gene matches. The CDR3 spans 15 residues. Per germline, CDR1 MDHEN and CDR2 SYDVKM. Full variable domain (missing parts from reference TRBV28 and TRBJ1-1): DVKVTQSSRYLVKRTGEKVFLECVQDMDHENMFWYRQDPGLGLRLIYFSYDVKMKEKGDIPEGYSVSREKKERFSLILESASTNQTSMYLCASSSSGTGLTSAFFGQGTRLTVV.

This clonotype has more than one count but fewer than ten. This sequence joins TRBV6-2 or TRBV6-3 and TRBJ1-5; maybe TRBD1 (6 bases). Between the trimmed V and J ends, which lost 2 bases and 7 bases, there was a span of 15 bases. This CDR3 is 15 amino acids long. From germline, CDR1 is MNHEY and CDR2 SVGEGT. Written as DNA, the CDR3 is TGTGCCAGCAGTTACGGGGTGGGGGCCCAACAGCCCCAGCATTTT. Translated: CASSYGVGAQQPQHF.

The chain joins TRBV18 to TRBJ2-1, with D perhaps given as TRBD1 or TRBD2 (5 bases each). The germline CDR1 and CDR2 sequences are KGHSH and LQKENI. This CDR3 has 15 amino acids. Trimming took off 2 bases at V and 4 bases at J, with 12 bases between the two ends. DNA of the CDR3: TGTGCCAGCTCACCATACGAGCGGACATACAATGAGCAGTTCTTC. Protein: CASSPYERTYNEQFF.

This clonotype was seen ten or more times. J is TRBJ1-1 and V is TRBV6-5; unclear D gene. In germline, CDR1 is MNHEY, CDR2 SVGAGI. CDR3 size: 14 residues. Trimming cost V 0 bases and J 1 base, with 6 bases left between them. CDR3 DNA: TGTGCCAGCAGTTACTCGAACGGGAACACTGAAGCTTTCTTT. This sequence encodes CASSYSNGNTEAFF.

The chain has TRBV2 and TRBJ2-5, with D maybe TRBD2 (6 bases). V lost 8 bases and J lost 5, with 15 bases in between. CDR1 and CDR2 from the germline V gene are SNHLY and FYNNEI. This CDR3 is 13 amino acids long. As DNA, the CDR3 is TGTGCCAGCGCGAGGGAGGATCTGGAGACCCAGTACTTC. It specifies CASAREDLETQYF.

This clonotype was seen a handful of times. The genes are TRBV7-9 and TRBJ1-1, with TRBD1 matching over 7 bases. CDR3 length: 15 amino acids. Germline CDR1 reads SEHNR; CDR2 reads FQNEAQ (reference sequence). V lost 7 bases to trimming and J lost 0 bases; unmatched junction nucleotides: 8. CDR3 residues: CASNSRQGMNTEAFF. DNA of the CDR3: TGTGCCAGCAACTCGAGACAGGGCATGAACACTGAAGCTTTCTTT. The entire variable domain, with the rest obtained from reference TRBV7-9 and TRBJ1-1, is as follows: DTGVSQNPRHKITKRGQNVTFRCDPISEHNRLYWYRQTLGQGPEFLTYFQNEAQLEKSRLLSDRFSAERPKGSFSTLEIQRTEQGDSAMYLCASNSRQGMNTEAFFGQGTRLTVV.

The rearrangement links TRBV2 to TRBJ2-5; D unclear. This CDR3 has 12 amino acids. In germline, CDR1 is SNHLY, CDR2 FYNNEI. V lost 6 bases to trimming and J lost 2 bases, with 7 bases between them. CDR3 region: CASSAIQETQYF. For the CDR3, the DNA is TGTGCCAGCAGCGCAATTCAAGAGACCCAGTACTTC.

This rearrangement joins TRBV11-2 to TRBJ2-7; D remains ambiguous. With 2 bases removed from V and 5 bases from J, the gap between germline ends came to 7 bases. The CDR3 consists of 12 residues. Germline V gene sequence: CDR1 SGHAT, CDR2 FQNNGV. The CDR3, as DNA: TGTGCCAGCAGCTTACGAGCCGACGAGCAGTACTTC. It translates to CASSLRADEQYF.

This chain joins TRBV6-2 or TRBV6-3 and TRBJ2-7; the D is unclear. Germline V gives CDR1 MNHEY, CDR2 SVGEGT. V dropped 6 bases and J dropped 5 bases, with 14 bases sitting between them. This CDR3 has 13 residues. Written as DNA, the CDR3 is TGTGCCAGCAGGCCTCCCTCTCGGGACGAGCAGTACTTC. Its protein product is CASRPPSRDEQYF.

The DNA for the CDR3 is TGTGCCAGCAGCTTGGCCCCGGGACAGGGGGTATCCTACGAGCAGTACTTC. It codes for CASSLAPGQGVSYEQYF. The chain combines TRBV5-4 with TRBJ2-7; 11 bases agree with TRBD1. The length of the CDR3 is 17 residues. Unmatched junction bases numbered 6, after V lost 0 bases and J lost 1 base. Germline-derived CDR1 and CDR2 are SGHNT and YYREEE (reference sequence).

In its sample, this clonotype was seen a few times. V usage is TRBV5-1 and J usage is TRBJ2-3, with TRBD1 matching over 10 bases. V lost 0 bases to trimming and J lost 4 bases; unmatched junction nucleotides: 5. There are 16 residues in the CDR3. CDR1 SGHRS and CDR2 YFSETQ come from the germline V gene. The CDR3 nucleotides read TGCGCCAGCAGCTTGGCCACAGGACAGGGGGCAGATACGCAGTATTTT. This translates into CASSLATGQGADTQYF.

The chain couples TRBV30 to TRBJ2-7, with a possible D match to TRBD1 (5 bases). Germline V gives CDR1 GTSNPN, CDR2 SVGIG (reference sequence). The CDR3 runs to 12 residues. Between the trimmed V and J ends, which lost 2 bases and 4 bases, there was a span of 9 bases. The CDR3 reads CAWSKPGYEQYF. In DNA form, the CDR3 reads TGTGCCTGGAGTAAACCAGGGTACGAGCAGTACTTC.

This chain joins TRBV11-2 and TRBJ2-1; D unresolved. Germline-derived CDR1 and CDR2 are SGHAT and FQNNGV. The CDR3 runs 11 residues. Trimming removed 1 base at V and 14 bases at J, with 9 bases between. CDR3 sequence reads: CASSLGAEEFF. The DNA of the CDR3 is TGTGCCAGCAGCTTAGGGGCGGAAGAGTTCTTC.

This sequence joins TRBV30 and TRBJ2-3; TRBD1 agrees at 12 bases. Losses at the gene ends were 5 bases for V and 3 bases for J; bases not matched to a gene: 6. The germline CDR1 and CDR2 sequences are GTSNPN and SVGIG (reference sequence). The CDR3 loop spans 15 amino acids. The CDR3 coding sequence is TGTGCCTGGGCGCGGGACAGGGGGCAGACAGATACGCAGTATTTT. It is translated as CAWARDRGQTDTQYF.

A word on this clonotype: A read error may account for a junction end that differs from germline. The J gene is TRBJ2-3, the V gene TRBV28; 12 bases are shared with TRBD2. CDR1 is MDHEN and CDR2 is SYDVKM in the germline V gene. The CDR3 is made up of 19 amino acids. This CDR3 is CASSFDASGRARGTNTQYF. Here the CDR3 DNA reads TGTGCCAGCAGTTTCGATGCTAGCGGGAGGGCCAGGGGCACAAATACGCAGTATTTT.

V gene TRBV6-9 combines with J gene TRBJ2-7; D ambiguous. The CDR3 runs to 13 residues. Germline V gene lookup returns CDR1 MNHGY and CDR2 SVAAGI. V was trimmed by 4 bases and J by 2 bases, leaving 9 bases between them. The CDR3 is CASSLELTYEQYF. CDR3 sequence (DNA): TGTGCCAGCAGTTTAGAACTCACCTACGAGCAGTACTTC.